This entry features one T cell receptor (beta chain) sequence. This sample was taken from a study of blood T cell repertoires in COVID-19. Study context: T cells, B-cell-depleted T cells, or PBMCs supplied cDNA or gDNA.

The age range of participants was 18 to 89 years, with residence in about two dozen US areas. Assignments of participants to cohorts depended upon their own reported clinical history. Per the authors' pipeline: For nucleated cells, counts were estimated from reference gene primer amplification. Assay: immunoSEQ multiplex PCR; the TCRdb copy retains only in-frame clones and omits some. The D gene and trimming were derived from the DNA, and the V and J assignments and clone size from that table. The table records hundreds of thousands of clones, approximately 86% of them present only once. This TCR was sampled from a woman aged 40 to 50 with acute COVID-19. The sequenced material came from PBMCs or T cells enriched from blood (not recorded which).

The CDR3 DNA is TGTGCCTGGAGTCAGCGGCTAGATACGCAGTATTTT. Translating gives CAWSQRLDTQYF. This chain uses TRBV30 with TRBJ2-3, with a possible D match to TRBD2 (5 bases). CDR1 is GTSNPN and CDR2 is SVGIG in the germline V gene (reference sequence). CDR3 length equals 12 residues. The V and J ends lost 2 bases and 5 bases respectively, with 8 bases between them.